This passage covers 26 T cell receptor beta chains from one sample sequenced in a study of blood T cell repertoires in COVID-19 (dated by TCRdb to about 2020). The library was generated by the immunoSEQ multiplex PCR assay. In its TCRdb copy, this immuneACCESS table keeps in-frame sequences only and misses some clones. Where compared with another copy, unresolved V genes explain less than half of these, and the others have no known cause. The sample records about 110,000 clones, around 85% of which are singletons. The top ten clonotypes cover under 2% of the sample. The sequenced material came from peripheral blood. Receptors were obtained from a man aged 50-60 years with acute or convalescent COVID-19.

The rearrangement joins TRBV5-5 to TRBJ2-2, with TRBD2 identical over 8 bases. The CDR3 totals 15 residues. Germline assignment: CDR1 SGHKS and CDR2 YYEKEE (reference sequence). With 3 bases clipped from V and 4 bases from J, the junction kept 5 bases outside the gene matches. CDR3 residues: CASSSGGRVTGELFF. In DNA form, the CDR3 reads TGTGCCAGCAGCTCGGGGGGGCGGGTCACCGGGGAGCTGTTTTTT.

This sequence joins TRBV7-9 and TRBJ1-6; 9 bases are shared with TRBD1. The V and J ends lost 6 bases and 6 bases, in that order; junction bases with no gene match: 6. Germline V gene data show CDR1 as SEHNR and CDR2 as FQNEAQ (reference sequence). The CDR3 spans 15 residues. The CDR3 sequence is CASRQGASPNSPLHF. CDR3 in DNA: TGTGCCAGCAGACAGGGGGCCTCTCCTAATTCACCCCTCCACTTT.

The V gene is TRBV7-9, the J gene TRBJ1-1, with 7 bases aligning to TRBD1. The CDR3 is 14 residues long. Germline V gene sequence: CDR1 SEHNR, CDR2 FQNEAQ (reference sequence). V trimming: 5 bases; J trimming: 4 bases; junction bases outside the gene matches: 7. CDR3 residues: CASSAQAGGTEAFF. In nucleotides, the CDR3 is TGTGCCAGCAGCGCCCAGGCAGGGGGCACTGAAGCTTTCTTT.

The chain recombines TRBV27 with TRBJ1-2; a weak D match, TRBD1 (5 bases). Germline CDR1 and CDR2: MNHEY and SMNVEV (reference sequence). V lost 6 bases and J 7 bases, leaving 18 bases between the germline ends. The CDR3 covers 14 residues. CDR3 amino acids: CASSLITGRGGYTF. Written as DNA, the CDR3 is TGTGCCAGCAGCCTAATAACGGGGAGGGGTGGCTACACCTTC.

The chain combines TRBV30 with TRBJ1-5; TRBD1 agrees at 11 bases. This CDR3 is 15 amino acids long. V trimming: 3 bases; J trimming: 5 bases; junction bases outside the gene matches: 6. CDR1 is GTSNPN and CDR2 is SVGIG in the germline V gene (reference sequence). The CDR3 DNA is TGTGCCTGGAGCCCGGGACAGGGGGGACATCAGCCCCAGCATTTT. Translation: CAWSPGQGGHQPQHF.

This clone was counted once. V is TRBV10-3 and J is TRBJ2-7; TRBD1 is a possible D gene (6 bases). Trimming stripped 8 bases from V and 3 bases from J, with 11 bases between. The CDR3 consists of 12 residues. CDR1 is ENHRY, CDR2 SYGVKD, per germline. CDR3 sequence reads: CAIGDTNYEQYV. CDR3 coding DNA: TGTGCCATCGGGGACACTAACTACGAGCAGTACGTC.

This clone appeared a single time. J is TRBJ1-4 and V is TRBV4-1, with D uncertain. From germline, CDR1 is MGHRA and CDR2 YSYEKL. There are 16 residues in the CDR3. V was trimmed by 3 bases and J by 1 base, leaving 12 bases between them. The CDR3 nucleotides are TGCGCCAGCAGCCACCAATTCCGGGTAACTAATGAAAAACTGTTTTTT. This encodes CASSHQFRVTNEKLFF.

V and J are TRBV6-5 and TRBJ1-4; D is uncertain. The CDR3 is 13 residues long. The V gene's germline CDR1 is MNHEY and CDR2 SVGAGI. Between the trimmed V and J ends, which lost 5 bases and 8 bases, there was a span of 12 bases. CDR3 DNA: TGTGCCAGCAGTCGAGGGTTAGAGGAAAAACTGTTTTTT. This sequence encodes CASSRGLEEKLFF.

This clone was recorded once. This chain joins TRBV6-5 and TRBJ1-6; 7 bases are a match to TRBD1. Trimming removed 2 bases from V and 10 bases from J; junction bases left unmatched: 8. Germline loops: CDR1 MNHEY, CDR2 SVGAGI. This CDR3 has 15 amino acids. CDR3: CASSYRTGSASPLHF. CDR3 sequence (DNA): TGTGCCAGCAGTTACAGGACAGGTTCCGCGTCACCCCTCCACTTT.

The V gene is TRBV6-6, the J gene TRBJ1-2; D possibly corresponds to TRBD1 (6 bases). Between the trimmed V and J ends, which lost 6 bases and 2 bases, there was a span of 10 bases. The germline V gene encodes CDR1 MNHNY and CDR2 SVGAGI (reference sequence). The CDR3 runs to 13 residues. The chain's CDR3 is CASRNRENYGYTF. CDR3 DNA sequence: TGTGCCAGCAGGAACAGGGAGAACTATGGCTACACCTTC.

J is TRBJ2-3 and V is TRBV5-1, with D possibly TRBD2 on 6 matching bases. Germline CDR1 reads SGHRS; CDR2 reads YFSETQ. The CDR3 length is 17 residues. V lost 4 bases, J lost 4 bases, and 22 bases lay in between. This CDR3 reads CASSLLQVSGWSDTQYF. CDR3 in DNA: TGCGCCAGCAGCCTGCTTCAGGTTAGCGGCTGGTCAGATACGCAGTATTTT.

CDR3 region: CASRTGQENNQPQHF. The CDR3 DNA reads TGTGCCAGCAGGACGGGACAGGAGAACAATCAGCCCCAGCATTTT. The J gene is TRBJ1-5, the V gene TRBV6-5; 8 positions agree with TRBD1. Unmatched junction bases numbered 7, after V lost 6 bases and J lost 3 bases. Germline V gene data show CDR1 as MNHEY and CDR2 as SVGAGI. The CDR3 runs to 15 residues.

The chain couples TRBV19 to TRBJ2-7; the D gene is possibly TRBD1 (6 bases). There are 15 residues in the CDR3. Trimming removed 9 bases from V and 0 bases from J, with 18 bases in between. Germline assignment: CDR1 LNHDA and CDR2 SQIVND (reference sequence). CDR3 DNA sequence: TGTGCCAGCCGACCGACAGGCCTTAGCTCCTACGAGCAGTACTTC. Translated, it gives CASRPTGLSSYEQYF.

The gene calls are TRBV6-5 and TRBJ1-1, with D uncertain. Deletions cut 2 bases from V and 0 bases from J, with 7 bases between. The CDR3 is made up of 14 amino acids. Germline-derived CDR1 and CDR2 are MNHEY and SVGAGI. The CDR3 is CASSYPEMNTEAFF. For the CDR3, the DNA is TGTGCCAGCAGTTACCCCGAGATGAACACTGAAGCTTTCTTT.

V and J are TRBV2 and TRBJ2-6; perhaps TRBD1 as D (5 bases). CDR3 length equals 15 residues. V was clipped by 2 bases and J by 1 base, with 6 bases between them. CDR1 SNHLY and CDR2 FYNNEI come from the germline V gene. The CDR3 sequence: CASSERQSGANVLTF. CDR3 DNA: TGTGCCAGCAGTGAAAGACAGTCTGGGGCCAACGTCCTGACTTTC.

This clone came up a few times. The CDR3 protein is CASSLGTASNEKLFF. The CDR3 bases are TGTGCCAGCAGCTTAGGGACAGCTAGTAATGAAAAACTGTTTTTT. The genes are TRBV11-2 and TRBJ1-4; D might be TRBD1 (6 bases). CDR3 length: 15 residues. Trimming pared 1 base from V and 4 bases from J, leaving 10 bases between. Germline lookup yields CDR1 SGHAT and CDR2 FQNNGV.

The chain links TRBV5-1 to TRBJ2-7; 11 bases are shared with TRBD2. The germline V gene encodes CDR1 SGHRS and CDR2 YFSETQ. The CDR3 sequence is 16 residues long. The V gene end was trimmed by 9 bases and the J gene end by 2 bases; junction bases not matched to a gene: 13. The DNA for the CDR3 is TGCGCCACTGAAACTTGTAGACTAGCGGGGACCTACGAGCAGTACTTC. Encoded protein: CATETCRLAGTYEQYF. Combining the CDR3 with reference TRBV5-1 and TRBJ2-7 gives the whole variable domain KAGVTQTPRYLIKTRGQQVTLSCSPISGHRSVSWYQQTPGQGLQFLFEYFSETQRNKGNFPGRFSGRQFSNSRSEMNVSTLELGDSALYLCATETCRLAGTYEQYFGPGTRLTVT.

V is TRBV5-1 and J is TRBJ1-3; D is uncertain. The CDR3 has 16 residues. In germline, CDR1 is SGHRS, CDR2 YFSETQ. Trimming left V 4 bases short and J 0 bases short, with 14 bases between. CDR3 in amino acids: CASSKDNSRSGNTIYF. The DNA of the CDR3 is TGCGCCAGCAGCAAAGACAACAGCCGCTCTGGAAACACCATATATTTT.

This chain uses TRBV6-2 or TRBV6-3 with TRBJ1-5; no definite D call. The germline CDR1 and CDR2 sequences are MNHEY and SVGEGT. Trimming pared 0 bases from V and 0 bases from J, leaving 9 bases between. The CDR3 covers 16 residues. In DNA form, the CDR3 reads TGTGCCAGCAGTTACTCTCGCGCCATTAGCAATCAGCCCCAGCATTTT. Residues: CASSYSRAISNQPQHF.

This rearrangement joins TRBV19 to TRBJ1-2, with TRBD1 matching 8 bases. After removal of 7 bases from V and 5 bases from J, the junction contained 6 bases not matched to a gene. CDR1 is LNHDA and CDR2 is SQIVND in the germline V gene (reference sequence). CDR3 length equals 13 residues. CDR3 sequence: CASNPDRGYGYTF. The CDR3 DNA is TGTGCCAGTAACCCTGACAGGGGATATGGCTACACCTTC.

The chain combines TRBV5-1 with TRBJ1-2; no reliable D call. Trimming left V 0 bases short and J 0 bases short, with 15 bases between. The CDR3 has 17 amino acids. Germline V gene sequence: CDR1 SGHRS, CDR2 YFSETQ. CDR3: CASSLDSSIIPNYGYTF. The CDR3 DNA sequence: TGCGCCAGCAGCTTGGACAGCTCAATTATTCCTAACTATGGCTACACCTTC.

Only one count was recorded for this clone. The rearrangement joins TRBV12-3 or TRBV12-4 to TRBJ1-2; 7 bases map to TRBD1. This CDR3 spans 13 amino acids. The junction had 6 bases not matched to a gene; V was cut back by 3 bases and J by 8 bases. Here the CDR3 reads CASSFKGARGYTF. CDR3 coding DNA: TGTGCCAGCAGTTTTAAGGGGGCGAGGGGCTACACCTTC.

The rearrangement uses TRBV19 and TRBJ2-1, with 9 nucleotides matching TRBD2. In germline, CDR1 is LNHDA, CDR2 SQIVND (reference sequence). There are 15 residues in the CDR3. V trimming: 1 base; J trimming: 4 bases; junction bases outside the gene matches: 2. The CDR3 bases are TGTGCCAGTAGTATAGGACTAGCGGATTACAATGAGCAGTTCTTC. Residues: CASSIGLADYNEQFF.

The chain uses TRBV25-1 and TRBJ2-2; D possibly corresponds to TRBD1 (6 bases). CDR1 is MGHDK and CDR2 is SYGVNS in the germline V gene. Trimming stripped 5 bases from V and 6 bases from J, with 16 bases between. The CDR3 consists of 15 residues. Here the CDR3 DNA reads TGTGCCAGCAGTCAGGGGCCGACAGTGCCCGGGGAGCTGTTTTTT. Protein sequence: CASSQGPTVPGELFF.

The rearrangement joins TRBV5-1 to TRBJ2-5; 8 bases map to TRBD2. There are 14 residues in the CDR3. With 6 bases clipped from V and 1 base from J, the junction kept 5 bases outside the gene matches. The germline V gene has CDR1 SGHRS and CDR2 YFSETQ. CDR3 region: CASNRGGSQETQYF. In nucleotides, the CDR3 is TGCGCCAGCAACCGGGGGGGCAGCCAAGAGACCCAGTACTTC.

This clone was detected once. The chain recombines TRBV6-5 with TRBJ1-2; weak D call: TRBD1 (6 bases). V dropped 6 bases and J dropped 4 bases, with 18 bases sitting between them. The germline V gene has CDR1 MNHEY and CDR2 SVGAGI. The CDR3 totals 15 residues. In nucleotides, the CDR3 is TGTGCCAGCAGCCTAACTACAGGGAACCTCTATGGCTACACCTTC. Amino acid sequence: CASSLTTGNLYGYTF.